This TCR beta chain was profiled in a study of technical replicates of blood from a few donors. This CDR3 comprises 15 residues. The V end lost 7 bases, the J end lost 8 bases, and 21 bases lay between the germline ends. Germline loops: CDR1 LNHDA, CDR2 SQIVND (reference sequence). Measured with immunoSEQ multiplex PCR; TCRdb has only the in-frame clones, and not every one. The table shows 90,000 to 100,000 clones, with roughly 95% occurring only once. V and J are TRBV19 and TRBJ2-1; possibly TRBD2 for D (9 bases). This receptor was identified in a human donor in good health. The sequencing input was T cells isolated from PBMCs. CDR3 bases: TGTGCCAGTACGGACAGGGCGGGAGGGAGGGATGAGCAGTTCTTC. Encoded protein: CASTDRAGGRDEQFF.